One and the same sample provided the 17 T cell receptor beta chains below, sequenced in a study of T cells in Graves' hyperthyroidism and ophthalmopathy. What was amplified from RNA transcripts were TCR beta CDR3 regions. The study used the HTBI primer set for a first-round RT-PCR of the TCR CDR3. TCRdb analysed the multiplex PCR reads with MiXCR anew, one entry per CDR3 protein. The top ten hold about 30% of the sample, which has approximately 510,000 distinct CDR3 sequences, around 20% seen once. Input material: blood. The receptors shown here come from a man between 18 and 35 years old with Graves' hyperthyroidism.

This clonotype appeared a single time. A read error may explain this, as a much larger clone is one base away. No conserved phenylalanine or tryptophan is present at the end of the CDR3, so a read error is the likely explanation. The rearrangement uses TRBV18 and TRBJ2-7, with 7 bases matching TRBD1. CDR1 KGHSH and CDR2 LQKENI come from the germline V gene. There are 15 residues in the CDR3. The V gene end was trimmed by 3 bases and the J gene end by 3 bases; junction bases not matched to a gene: 8. CDR3: CASSPPGQRGYEQYY. The CDR3 bases are TGTGCCAGCTCACCCCCGGGACAGAGGGGCTACGAGCAGTACTAC.

This clonotype was picked up many times. This chain links TRBV28 with TRBJ1-1; TRBD1 is a possible D gene (5 bases). CDR1 MDHEN and CDR2 SYDVKM come from the germline V gene. Deletions cut 6 bases from V and 0 bases from J, with 11 bases between. This CDR3 spans 14 amino acids. CDR3 sequence (DNA): TGTGCCAGCAGCCATTCGGGGGTGAACACTGAAGCTTTCTTT. It specifies CASSHSGVNTEAFF.

V is TRBV11-2 and J is TRBJ2-5; 7 nucleotides agree with TRBD1. Germline CDR1 SGHAT, CDR2 FQNNGV. The V segment lost 5 bases and the J segment 3 bases; nucleotides outside the gene matches: 6. The CDR3 spans 14 residues. The CDR3 DNA reads TGTGCCAGCAGCCGACGTGGGACAGAAGAGACCCAGTACTTC. This encodes CASSRRGTEETQYF. The full variable domain, in which reference TRBV11-2 and TRBJ2-5 provide the parts outside the CDR3, is EAGVAQSPRYKIIEKRQSVAFWCNPISGHATLYWYQQILGQGPKLLIQFQNNGVVDDSQLPKDRFSAERLKGVDSTLKIQPAKLEDSAVYLCASSRRGTEETQYFGPGTRLLVL.

This clonotype was observed many times. The genes are TRBV30 and TRBJ1-2; 11 nucleotides line up with TRBD1. The junction had 4 bases not matched to a gene; V was cut back by 1 base and J by 3 bases. Germline-derived CDR1 and CDR2 are GTSNPN and SVGIG (reference sequence). The CDR3 is 15 amino acids. CDR3 DNA: TGTGCCTGGAGTGCCGGACAGGGGGCGGACTATGGCTACACCTTC. Protein product: CAWSAGQGADYGYTF.

Many counts were recorded for this clonotype. The chain uses TRBV11-1 and TRBJ2-5; perhaps TRBD2 as D (6 bases). The CDR3 covers 15 residues. Germline CDR1 reads SGHAT; CDR2 reads FQDESV (reference sequence). Trimming took 5 bases from V and 7 from J, leaving 20 bases between them. CDR3 DNA sequence: TGTGCCAGCAGCCCGACGGGGGTAGGGGAGTGGACCCAGTACTTC. Protein sequence: CASSPTGVGEWTQYF.

This clonotype has at least ten counts. V and J are TRBV29-1 and TRBJ1-1, with 7 bases aligning to TRBD1. Germline CDR1 reads SQVTM; CDR2 reads ANQGSEA. Germline trimming cut 7 bases from V and 0 bases from J; bases unmatched to any gene: 8. CDR3 length equals 14 residues. This CDR3 is CSASVTGVNTEAFF. The CDR3 DNA sequence: TGCAGCGCAAGCGTAACAGGGGTGAACACTGAAGCTTTCTTT. Filled out from reference TRBV29-1 and TRBJ1-1, the complete variable domain reads SAVISQKPSRDICQRGTSLTIQCQVDSQVTMMFWYRQQPGQSLTLIATANQGSEATYESGFVIDKFPISRPNLTFSTLTVSNMSPEDSSIYLCSASVTGVNTEAFFGQGTRLTVV.

The J gene is TRBJ2-2, the V gene TRBV28; 7 bases match TRBD2. The CDR3 loop spans 17 amino acids. V dropped 5 bases and J dropped 3; count of bases not matched to a gene: 12. The germline V gene encodes CDR1 MDHEN and CDR2 SYDVKM. CDR3 sequence reads: CASSASIIAGDTGELFF. The CDR3 nucleotides read TGTGCCAGCAGTGCCTCGATCATTGCGGGGGACACCGGGGAGCTGTTTTTT.

This clonotype showed up many times. The chain is built from TRBV6-1 and TRBJ2-5, with a possible D match to TRBD2 (7 bases). The germline CDR1 and CDR2 sequences are MNHNS and SASEGT. The CDR3 consists of 13 residues. Trimming cost V 5 bases and J 4 bases, with 11 bases left between them. The CDR3 loop is CASSRRGGETQYF. The DNA of the CDR3 is TGTGCCAGCAGTAGGAGGGGGGGAGAGACCCAGTACTTC.

This clonotype was counted many times. The rearrangement uses TRBV15 and TRBJ1-6; D is uncertain. This CDR3 region has 14 residues. The germline gives CDR1 LNHNV, CDR2 YYDKDF (reference sequence). The V and J ends lost 4 bases and 8 bases respectively, with 12 bases between them. The CDR3 here is CATSIWASDSPLHF. DNA for the CDR3: TGTGCCACCAGCATCTGGGCCTCGGATTCACCCCTCCACTTT.

Ten or more counts support this clonotype. This rearrangement joins TRBV10-3 to TRBJ1-2; 7 positions agree with TRBD1. The length of the CDR3 is 13 residues. V was pared by 5 bases and J by 5 bases, with 5 bases of the junction left unmatched. The germline CDR1 and CDR2 sequences are ENHRY and SYGVKD. Here the CDR3 reads CAISPGTEYGYTF. In DNA form, the CDR3 reads TGTGCCATCAGTCCCGGGACAGAGTATGGCTACACCTTC.

This clonotype was seen a single time. The gene calls are TRBV12-3 or TRBV12-4 and TRBJ1-5; D not resolved. The CDR3 runs to 15 residues. V dropped 5 bases and J dropped 2 bases, with 13 bases sitting between them. The CDR3 DNA reads as TGTGCCAGCAGTAAGGGAGGACGGGGCAATCAGCCCCAGCATTTT. It specifies CASSKGGRGNQPQHF.

This clonotype was counted at least ten times. The chain recombines TRBV29-1 with TRBJ1-1; TRBD1 is a possible D gene (5 bases). CDR3 length equals 12 residues. Germline V gene sequence: CDR1 SQVTM, CDR2 ANQGSEA. V was shortened by 7 bases and J by 6 bases, with 15 bases between the two germline ends. The CDR3 region is CSAETETPEAFF. CDR3 DNA: TGCAGCGCCGAGACAGAAACACCTGAAGCTTTCTTT.

This clonotype was seen many times. The rearrangement uses TRBV3-1 and TRBJ1-2, with D hard to call. Trimming shortened V by 3 bases and J by 4 bases, and 15 bases separated the two germline ends. The V gene's germline CDR1 is LGHDT and CDR2 YNNKEL (reference sequence). The CDR3 is made up of 15 amino acids. DNA for the CDR3: TGTGCCAGCAGCCACAGAGGTCACAGCATCTATGGCTACACCTTC. Its protein is CASSHRGHSIYGYTF.

This clonotype was observed at least ten times. The gene calls are TRBV6-1 and TRBJ1-1, with 7 bases aligning to TRBD1. Trimming cost V 3 bases and J 0 bases; bases outside gene matches: 7. Germline values: CDR1 MNHNS, CDR2 SASEGT. The CDR3 extends over 16 amino acids. The CDR3, as DNA: TGTGCCAGCAGTGATCTCACAGGGGCCTTGAACACTGAAGCTTTCTTT. Translating gives CASSDLTGALNTEAFF.

With respect to this clonotype: A read error may account for a junction end that differs from germline. The J gene is TRBJ2-7, the V gene TRBV7-7; a possible D gene is TRBD2 (6 bases). Germline lookup yields CDR1 SSHAT and CDR2 FNYEAQ (reference sequence). CDR3 length equals 15 residues. CDR3 residues: CASSSRDSRHYEQYF. CDR3 bases: TGTGCTAGCAGCTCCCGGGACTCACGACACTACGAGCAGTACTTC.

This clonotype was recorded many times. This chain links TRBV6-5 with TRBJ2-3; D possibly corresponds to TRBD1 (6 bases). Deletions cut 6 bases from V and 1 base from J, with 11 bases between. In germline, CDR1 is MNHEY, CDR2 SVGAGI. The length of the CDR3 is 14 residues. The CDR3 here is CASSYRQGTDTQYF. CDR3 DNA: TGTGCCAGCAGCTACCGACAGGGCACAGATACGCAGTATTTT.

This clonotype was picked up many times. The chain employs TRBV12-3 or TRBV12-4 and TRBJ1-1, with D unresolved. The CDR3 is 15 amino acids. V lost 2 bases to trimming and J lost 0 bases, with 10 bases between them. The DNA for the CDR3 is TGTGCCAGCAGTTTATGGCAGAGCATGAACACTGAAGCTTTCTTT. Translation: CASSLWQSMNTEAFF.